This entry is about one T cell receptor (beta chain). This record comes from a study of blood T cell repertoires in COVID-19. About the research overall: The United States, Italy and Spain provided the acute and convalescent COVID-19 samples.

Authors' methods: Researchers report that nucleated cell counts were estimated from reference gene primer amplification. TCRdb's table, derived via immunoSEQ multiplex PCR, lists solely in-frame clones and lacks some. D and trimming were read from the DNA, whereas the V and J calls and clone size are those reported in that table. The repertoire holds more than 80,000 clones, about three quarters seen once, with around 19% in the top ten. Trimming took 7 bases from V and 3 from J; bases not matched to a gene: 12. Germline CDR1 reads SGHAT; CDR2 reads FQNNGV. The CDR3 has 16 amino acids. This chain links TRBV11-2 with TRBJ2-7; 10 bases align to TRBD1. The material sequenced was peripheral blood. This sequence originates from a woman older than 75 with active or convalescent COVID-19. The CDR3 DNA is TGTGCCAGCAACTCCGATTTTGGACAGGGGGTCTACGAGCAGTACTTC. It is translated as CASNSDFGQGVYEQYF.